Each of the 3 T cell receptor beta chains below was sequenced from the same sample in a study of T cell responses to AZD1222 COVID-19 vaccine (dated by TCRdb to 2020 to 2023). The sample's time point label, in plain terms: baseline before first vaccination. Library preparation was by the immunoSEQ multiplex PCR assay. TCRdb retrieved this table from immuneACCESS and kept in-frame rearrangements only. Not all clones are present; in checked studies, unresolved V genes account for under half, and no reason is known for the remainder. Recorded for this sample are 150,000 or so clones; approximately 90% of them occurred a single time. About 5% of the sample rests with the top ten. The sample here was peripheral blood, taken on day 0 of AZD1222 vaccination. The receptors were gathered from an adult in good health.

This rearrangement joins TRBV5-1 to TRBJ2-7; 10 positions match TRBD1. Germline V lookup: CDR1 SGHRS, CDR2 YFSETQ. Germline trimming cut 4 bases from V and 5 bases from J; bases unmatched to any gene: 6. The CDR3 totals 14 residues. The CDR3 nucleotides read TGCGCCAGCAGCCCGGACAGGGGGAGGAACGAGCAGTACTTC. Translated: CASSPDRGRNEQYF.

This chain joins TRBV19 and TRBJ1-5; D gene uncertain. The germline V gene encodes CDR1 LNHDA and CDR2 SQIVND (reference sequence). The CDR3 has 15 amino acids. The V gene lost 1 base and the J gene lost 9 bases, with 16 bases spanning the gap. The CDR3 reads CASSIVKSPSWPQHF. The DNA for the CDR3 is TGTGCCAGTAGTATAGTTAAAAGCCCATCATGGCCCCAGCATTTT.

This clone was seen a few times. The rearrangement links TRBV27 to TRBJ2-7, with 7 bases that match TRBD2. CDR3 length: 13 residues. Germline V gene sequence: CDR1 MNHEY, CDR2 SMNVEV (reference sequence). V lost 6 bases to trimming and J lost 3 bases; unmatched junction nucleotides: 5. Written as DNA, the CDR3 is TGTGCCAGCAGAAAGGGACTACACTACGAGCAGTACTTC. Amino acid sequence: CASRKGLHYEQYF.